Below, one TCR beta chain is given with its context. Its antigen is currently unknown. Each PCR reaction had synthetic TCR analog templates spiked into it. The table came from immunoSEQ multiplex PCR; TCRdb's copy has only in-frame clones and leaves some out. The sample carries some 40,000 clones, roughly nine tenths recorded once. The time point is: peripheral blood 6 weeks after treatment start. These data belong to a study of PD-L1 blockade in urothelial cancer. Overall study findings and caveats: It was durable-benefit patients whose tumor-associated blood clones expanded more at 3 weeks. Better survival was predicted when blood TCR clonality before treatment fell below the median.

The V gene lost 4 bases and the J gene lost 3 bases, with 13 bases spanning the gap. Germline CDR1 and CDR2: MGHRA and YSYEKL. The CDR3 runs to 14 residues. The origin of this receptor is a man aged 65 to 79 with urothelial cancer. This chain joins TRBV4-1 and TRBJ2-7; TRBD1 is a possible D gene (6 bases). The sample in question was PBMCs, obtained around atezolizumab (anti-PD-L1) treatment. CDR3 region: CASSLSRDNYEQYF. The CDR3 DNA sequence: TGCGCCAGCAGCCTTTCCCGGGACAACTACGAGCAGTACTTC.